The 14 T cell receptor beta chains below were found in one sample sequenced in a study of cytomegalovirus exposure and HLA in healthy donors. The PCR used 60 Vbeta and 13 Jbeta primers. The repertoire was sequenced with immunoSEQ multiplex PCR; TCRdb's copy has only in-frame clones and lacks some. The sample contains over 150,000 clones, 55% to 80% of which appear only once. Material for sequencing was PBMCs. These receptors were obtained from a young woman in good health and CMV-seropositive.

The chain has TRBV6-1 and TRBJ1-6; TRBD1 is a possible D gene (6 bases). This CDR3 spans 15 amino acids. Trimming shortened V by 8 bases and J by 13 bases, and 24 bases separated the two germline ends. CDR1 is MNHNS, CDR2 SASEGT, per germline. The CDR3 protein is CASRLISQGFSPLHF. The CDR3 DNA sequence: TGTGCCAGCCGATTGATTTCACAGGGATTTTCCCCCCTCCACTTT.

This clone was found a few times. The chain combines TRBV14 with TRBJ2-3, with 10 bases matching TRBD2. V lost 1 base and J lost 3; bases outside the gene matches: 7. CDR1 SGHDN and CDR2 FVKESK come from the germline V gene. CDR3 length: 17 residues. Here the CDR3 reads CASSQGISGRATDTQYF. In DNA form, the CDR3 reads TGTGCCAGCAGCCAAGGGATAAGCGGGAGGGCAACAGATACGCAGTATTTT.

This chain connects TRBV27 to TRBJ2-7; tentative D call: TRBD1 (5 bases). Germline V CDR1 and CDR2: MNHEY, SMNVEV (reference sequence). The CDR3 runs 14 residues. V was cut by 4 bases and J by 3 bases, with 13 bases left in between. This CDR3 is CASSYGPGHYEQYF. For the CDR3, the DNA is TGTGCCAGCAGTTATGGGCCAGGGCACTACGAGCAGTACTTC.

To note about this clone: At one of its ends the junction is not consistent with the germline gene, which may arise from a read error. The same CDR3 also results from other DNA sequences found in this sample. This chain joins TRBV30 and TRBJ1-6; D ambiguous. The V gene's germline CDR1 is GTSNPN and CDR2 SVGIG (reference sequence). The CDR3 consists of 13 residues. CDR3 residues: CAWNLDNNSPLHF. The CDR3 nucleotides are TGTGCCTGGAACTTAGATAATAATTCCCCCCTCCACTTT. The whole variable domain, filled in from reference TRBV30 and TRBJ1-6, reads SQTIHQWPATLVQPVGSPLSLECTVEGTSNPNLYWYRQAAGRGLQLLFYSVGIGQISSEVPQNLSASRPQDRQFILSSKKLLLSDSGFYLCAWNLDNNSPLHFGNGTRLTVT.

V and J are TRBV21-1 and TRBJ1-4. TRBV21-1 is deemed a pseudogene. The CDR3 is 19 amino acids. This chain's CDR3 is CASGTEGKGGAATNEKLFF. The CDR3 nucleotides are TGTGCCAGCGGAACAGAGGGGAAGGGCGGGGCGGCAACTAATGAAAAACTGTTTTTT.

The sample holds a few counts of this clone. The chain carries TRBV28 and TRBJ1-1, with 7 bases identical to TRBD1. CDR1 and CDR2 (germline): MDHEN, SYDVKM. The CDR3 consists of 12 residues. V trimming: 10 bases; J trimming: 0 bases; junction bases outside the gene matches: 2. The CDR3 loop is CATGQMNTEAFF. In DNA form, the CDR3 reads TGTGCCACGGGACAGATGAACACTGAAGCTTTCTTT.

V is TRBV19 and J is TRBJ2-2; 11 bases line up with TRBD2. The germline V gene encodes CDR1 LNHDA and CDR2 SQIVND (reference sequence). The CDR3 is 16 amino acids. J was trimmed by 8 bases and V by 5 bases; bases with no gene match: 10. The CDR3 here is CASSSLLAGDRGELFF. CDR3 DNA sequence: TGTGCCAGTAGTTCCCTACTAGCGGGGGACCGAGGGGAGCTGTTTTTT.

The V and J genes are TRBV9 and TRBJ2-3, with D possibly being TRBD2 (6 bases). V was clipped by 0 bases and J by 0 bases, with 14 bases between them. CDR3 size: 17 residues. CDR1 is SGDLS and CDR2 is YYNGEE in the germline V gene. The CDR3 bases are TGTGCCAGCAGCGTAGCTTCGGGCGGGGCTAGCACAGATACGCAGTATTTT. As protein: CASSVASGGASTDTQYF.

This clone has just a few counts. The chain has TRBV9 and TRBJ2-1; 12 bases map to TRBD2. Per germline, CDR1 SGDLS and CDR2 YYNGEE. CDR3 length: 15 amino acids. V lost 0 bases, J lost 9 bases, and 4 bases stayed unmatched. Written as DNA, the CDR3 is TGTGCCAGCAGCGTAGGGACTAGCGGGGAGGTTGAGCAGTTCTTC. This codes for CASSVGTSGEVEQFF.

V and J are TRBV19 and TRBJ1-5, with a possible D match to TRBD1 (5 bases). The CDR3 is 13 amino acids. CDR1 is LNHDA and CDR2 is SQIVND in the germline V gene (reference sequence). V was trimmed by 5 bases and J by 8 bases, leaving 13 bases between them. The CDR3 protein is CASSPRQTEPQHF. CDR3 nucleotides: TGTGCCAGTAGTCCTCGACAGACGGAGCCCCAGCATTTT.

The chain uses TRBV21-1 and TRBJ1-2. TRBV21-1 is tagged as a pseudogene. CDR3 length: 14 residues. CDR3 sequence (DNA): TGTGCCAGCAGCAAAGAACCAGGGGAGGGAAGCTACACCTTC. The encoded protein is CASSKEPGEGSYTF.

The rearrangement links TRBV29-1 to TRBJ1-1; no firm D call. This CDR3 is 11 amino acids long. Germline V gene lookup returns CDR1 SQVTM and CDR2 ANQGSEA. V lost 6 bases and J lost 1, with 6 bases in between. The CDR3 here is CSVTANTEAFF. The CDR3 region has the DNA TGCAGCGTAACAGCGAACACTGAAGCTTTCTTT.

The chain couples TRBV6-5 to TRBJ2-3; a possible D gene is TRBD2 (6 bases). Germline CDR1 and CDR2: MNHEY and SVGAGI. This CDR3 is built from 15 residues. V lost 2 bases to trimming and J lost 2 bases, with 11 bases between them. The CDR3 DNA follows: TGTGCCAGCAGTTACGGGGGGAGCTCCACAGATACGCAGTATTTT. It yields the protein CASSYGGSSTDTQYF.

This clone was observed a handful of times. The chain carries TRBV29-1 and TRBJ2-1, with 13 bases that match TRBD2. The CDR3 length is 18 residues. Germline V gene lookup returns CDR1 SQVTM and CDR2 ANQGSEA. J lost 5 bases, V lost 3 bases, and 13 bases had no gene match. In nucleotides, the CDR3 is TGCAGCGTTGACCCTAACCCTGCTGGACTAGCGGGAGACAATGAGCAGTTCTTC. Amino acids: CSVDPNPAGLAGDNEQFF.